This TCR beta chain was sequenced for a study of CD8 T cells in ankylosing spondylitis. Findings and limits, study-wide: The authors reported significant enrichment of disease-linked clones in matched ankylosing spondylitis synovial fluid. Blood of patients with ankylosing spondylitis appeared to be characterized by a TCR beta motif of fewer than 10 highly homologous variants.

This CDR3 contains 20 residues. V gave up 6 bases and J gave up 2 bases; unmatched junction bases: 21. Germline V gene lookup returns CDR1 SGHAT and CDR2 FQNNGV. This clonotype was recorded a few times. Its matching antigen is unknown. TCRdb re-called the 5' RACE reads with MiXCR, one entry per CDR3 protein. The sample consists of some 85,000 distinct CDR3 sequences, roughly 9% of them appearing once. The specimen sequenced was blood, either unsorted or a sorted T cell fraction (not recorded which). The sequence was collected from a male donor with ankylosing spondylitis. The chain recombines TRBV11-2 with TRBJ2-3; TRBD1 matches 9 bases. In DNA, the CDR3 is TGTGCCAGCAGAGTCCCGCACCCCGGACAGGGGAGGGGTGCCACAGATACGCAGTATTTT. Its protein is CASRVPHPGQGRGATDTQYF.